These 2 T cell receptor beta chains were all obtained from the same sample, sequenced in a study of blood T cell repertoires in COVID-19. The method was immunoSEQ multiplex PCR; TCRdb's version includes in-frame clones alone and lacks a portion of them. The sample carries 250,000 to 350,000 clones, around 87% recorded once. The sequenced material came from peripheral blood. Source of these receptors: a woman aged 45-65 years who had recovered from COVID-19.

The chain carries TRBV2 and TRBJ1-6; 10 bases match TRBD1. Germline trimming cut 1 base from V and 7 bases from J; bases unmatched to any gene: 1. Germline loops: CDR1 SNHLY, CDR2 FYNNEI. CDR3 length: 15 residues. The CDR3 DNA is TGTGCCAGCAGTGAAGGGGACAGGGGAAATTCACCCCTCCACTTT. Encoded protein: CASSEGDRGNSPLHF.

This sequence joins TRBV11-3 and TRBJ1-1; no clear D. The germline V gene has CDR1 SGHNT and CDR2 YENEEA. This CDR3 has 12 amino acids. V lost 0 bases and J lost 6, with 5 bases in between. CDR3 sequence reads: CASSLDRAEAFF. The CDR3 DNA reads TGTGCCAGCAGCTTAGATCGGGCTGAAGCTTTCTTT.